Listed below are T cell receptor beta chains from one sample, sequenced in a study of CD8 T cells in ankylosing spondylitis. TCRdb reprocessed the 5' RACE reads via MiXCR and lists one record per CDR3 protein. The data hold 340,000 or so distinct CDR3 sequences, with about 15% observed a single time. The material sequenced was blood, either unsorted or a sorted T cell fraction (not recorded which). These receptors all come from a male donor with ankylosing spondylitis or in good health (not recorded which). Both conserved end residues are part of each CDR3. Fields, in order: CDR3 protein, CDR3 DNA, J gene, V gene, D gene, clone size. D genes are given only for firm matches. The listing skips clone size in some rows; elsewhere it reads once, few, many or a size class.

CASMTSAFYNEQFF TGTGCCAGCATGACCAGCGCCTTTTACAATGAGCAGTTCTTC TRBJ2-1 TRBV6-1 . few
CASSWGMWTDGEAFF TGCGCCAGCAGCTGGGGTATGTGGACCGATGGTGAAGCTTTCTTT TRBJ1-1 TRBV5-1 . few
CASSGPGTGSYEQYF TGCGCCAGCAGCGGACCCGGGACTGGTAGCTACGAGCAGTACTTC TRBJ2-7 TRBV5-1 . few
CSARGVAGSYEQYF TGCAGTGCTAGAGGGGTAGCGGGCTCCTACGAGCAGTACTTC TRBJ2-7 TRBV20-1 TRBD2 few
CASLPTNPGGEQFF TGTGCCAGCCTTCCGACTAACCCCGGGGGTGAGCAGTTCTTC TRBJ2-1 TRBV5-6 . few
CSARTGTGVGEQFF TGCAGTGCGCGCACCGGGACAGGGGTTGGGGAGCAGTTCTTC TRBJ2-1 TRBV20-1 TRBD1 .
CASMGDQLTDTQYF TGTGCCAGCATGGGCGACCAGCTCACAGATACGCAGTATTTT TRBJ2-3 TRBV5-6 . few
CSAVSGETHEQYF TGCAGTGCTGTGTCAGGGGAAACCCACGAGCAGTACTTC TRBJ2-7 TRBV20-1 . .
CASSAPDLSSGNTIYF TGTGCCAGCAGTGCCCCTGACCTGAGCTCTGGAAACACCATATATTTT TRBJ1-3 TRBV25-1 . few
CASSEAGRGSYGYTF TGTGCCAGCAGTGAAGCGGGCAGGGGCTCCTATGGCTACACCTTC TRBJ1-2 TRBV6-1 . .
CATGGVNEQFF TGTGCCACTGGAGGGGTCAATGAGCAGTTCTTC TRBJ2-1 TRBV10-3 . .
CASSLEGAGGTDTQYF TGTGCCAGCAGCTTAGAGGGAGCGGGAGGAACAGATACGCAGTATTTT TRBJ2-3 TRBV11-2 TRBD2 few
CASSLVRGSYEQYF TGTGCCAGCAGCTTAGTGCGGGGCTCCTACGAGCAGTACTTC TRBJ2-7 TRBV11-3 . .
CASSPGGTSVYNEQFF TGTGCCAGCAGCCCAGGGGGGACTAGCGTTTACAATGAGCAGTTCTTC TRBJ2-1 TRBV3-1 TRBD2 .
CASGRGEAKNIQYF TGTGCCAGCGGGCGGGGGGAAGCCAAAAACATTCAGTACTTC TRBJ2-4 TRBV2 TRBD2 .
CATSRPTGSGNTIYF TGTGCCACCAGCCGGCCGACAGGGTCTGGAAACACCATATATTTT TRBJ1-3 TRBV10-3 TRBD1 .
CASSSGPNYNEQFF TGTGCCAGCAGCTCGGGGCCCAATTACAATGAGCAGTTCTTC TRBJ2-1 TRBV7-2 . few
CASSQAGDSYNEQFF TGTGCCAGCAGCCAAGCGGGGGACTCCTACAATGAGCAGTTCTTC TRBJ2-1 TRBV3-1 . .
CSARVPRTGPNQPQHF TGCAGTGCTAGAGTCCCACGGACAGGGCCCAATCAGCCCCAGCATTTT TRBJ1-5 TRBV20-1 TRBD1 many
CATGAPYNSPLHF TGTGCCACGGGGGCGCCTTATAATTCACCCCTCCACTTT TRBJ1-6 TRBV6-6 . .
CASSPGQGEDTQYF TGCGCCAGCAGCCCGGGACAGGGCGAAGATACGCAGTATTTT TRBJ2-3 TRBV5-1 TRBD1 many
CASSWGTGGSYNEQFF TGCGCCAGCAGCTGGGGGACAGGGGGCTCCTACAATGAGCAGTTCTTC TRBJ2-1 TRBV5-1 TRBD1 .
CSASDRKPYEQYF TGCAGTGCCTCCGACAGGAAACCCTACGAGCAGTACTTC TRBJ2-7 TRBV20-1 . .
CSARDLARKNTEAFF TGCAGTGCTAGAGATCTCGCCAGGAAGAACACTGAAGCTTTCTTT TRBJ1-1 TRBV20-1 . .
CASNPQRGSTDTQYF TGTGCCAGCAACCCCCAGCGGGGCAGCACAGATACGCAGTATTTT TRBJ2-3 TRBV7-9 TRBD2 .
CASSPTAGPVGHGYTF TGCGCCAGCAGCCCTACCGCGGGACCCGTCGGGCACGGCTACACCTTC TRBJ1-2 TRBV5-1 . many
CSVLQGEVRGYTF TGCAGCGTTCTTCAGGGAGAAGTACGCGGCTACACCTTC TRBJ1-2 TRBV29-1 . .
CSASARETQYF TGCAGTGCTAGTGCGCGGGAGACCCAGTACTTC TRBJ2-5 TRBV20-1 . few